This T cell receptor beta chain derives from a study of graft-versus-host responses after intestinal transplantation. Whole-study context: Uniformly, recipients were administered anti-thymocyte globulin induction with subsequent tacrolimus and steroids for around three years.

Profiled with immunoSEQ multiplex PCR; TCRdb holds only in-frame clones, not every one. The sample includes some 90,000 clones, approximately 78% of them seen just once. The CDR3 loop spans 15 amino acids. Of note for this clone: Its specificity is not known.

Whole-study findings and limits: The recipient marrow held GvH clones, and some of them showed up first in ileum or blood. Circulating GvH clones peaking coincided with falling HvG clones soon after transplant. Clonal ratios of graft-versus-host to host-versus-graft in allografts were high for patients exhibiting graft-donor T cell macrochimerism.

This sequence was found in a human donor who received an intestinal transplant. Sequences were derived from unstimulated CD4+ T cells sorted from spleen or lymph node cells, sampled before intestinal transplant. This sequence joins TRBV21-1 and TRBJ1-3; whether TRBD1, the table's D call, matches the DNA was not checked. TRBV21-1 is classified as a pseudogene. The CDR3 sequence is CASSKRPTGDGTIYF. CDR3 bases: TGTGCCAGCAGCAAAAGGCCCACAGGGGACGGCACCATATATTTT.